This TCR beta chain stems from a study of breast tumors, draining lymph nodes, adjacent tissues. Whole-study results and caveats: Tumor T cell lymph node origin was a supported hypothesis, not proven. Tumor TCR diversity was below lymph nodes but above nontumor tissue. Luminal-like breast cancer showed significantly higher tumor–nontumor repertoire similarity than basal-like.

Trimming took 0 bases from V and 4 from J; bases not matched to a gene: 8. This CDR3 has 16 residues. In germline, CDR1 is SGHRS, CDR2 YFSETQ. Samples came from axillary lymph nodes draining the breast cancer. Each CDR3 protein is one row after TCRdb ran MiXCR on the multiplex PCR reads. The table has about 89,000 distinct CDR3 sequences, 25% to 35% seen once. There are many counts of this clonotype. Its cognate antigen is unknown. This receptor was obtained from a female donor with breast cancer. Some clones in this sample may be carry-over from other donors' samples. Sequencing input: axillary lymph node tissue. J is TRBJ2-5 and V is TRBV5-1, with TRBD2 identical over 8 bases. The CDR3 DNA is TGCGCCAGCAGCTTGGCCGCCGGACTAGCAGCAGAGACCCAGTACTTC. Its translation: CASSLAAGLAAETQYF.